This TCR beta chain was recovered during a study of shared clonotypes between healthy human individuals. Overall study: A couple of women and a few men aged 18 to 49 made up the donors. Findings and caveats of the study: Clonotype sharing across donors was expected to vary with sequencing depth.

The germline CDR1 and CDR2 sequences are DFQATT and SNEGSKA (reference sequence). The CDR3 spans 11 residues. The V end was cut by 4 bases, the J end by 3 bases, with 7 bases between. This clone has only a few counts. Its specificity is not known. Here immunoSEQ multiplex PCR was the method, and the copy in TCRdb shows in-frame clones only, minus some. The sample contains hundreds of thousands of clones, around three quarters of which appear only once. The sequence was obtained from a woman aged 30 to 39 in good health. Source material: memory CD4+ T cells sorted from blood. Subset indicated: CD45RA-negative fraction. V gene TRBV20-1 combines with J gene TRBJ2-7; D is undetermined. CDR3 in amino acids: CSANQYYEQYF. As DNA, the CDR3 is TGCAGTGCTAACCAATACTACGAGCAGTACTTC.